This T cell receptor (beta chain) was identified in a study of pediatric ulcerative colitis. A few counts support this clone. Rectal tissue came from one to two pinch biopsies taken at colonoscopy. Germline CDR1 MNHEY, CDR2 SVGAGI. V shed 4 bases and J shed 1 base, with 13 bases lying between them. The CDR3 extends over 15 amino acids. Here immunoSEQ multiplex PCR was the method, and the copy in TCRdb shows in-frame clones only, minus some. The sample lists some 35,000 clones, about 81% seen once, with about 1.1% in the top ten. Input material: gut tissue. The chain is built from TRBV6-5 and TRBJ1-2, with D maybe TRBD1 (5 bases). The sequence derives from a boy under 18 with mild ulcerative colitis. In DNA, the CDR3 is TGTGCCAGCAGTTCCCTCGGGGACCGTAACTATGGCTACACCTTC. Translating it yields CASSSLGDRNYGYTF.